The rows below give T cell receptor beta chains drawn from one sample of a study of cytomegalovirus exposure and HLA in healthy donors. The method was immunoSEQ multiplex PCR; TCRdb's version includes in-frame clones alone and lacks a portion of them. The table has about 170,000 clones, about 82% seen once. Source material: PBMCs. These receptors came from a male donor in good health and CMV-seronegative. Both conserved end residues are part of each CDR3. D genes are given only for firm matches. Clone size is shown for a subset of rows, as once, few, many or a class of expanded clone.

abundance,j_gene,d_gene,v_gene,CDR3nt,CDR3aa
.,TRBJ1-1,.,TRBV28,TGTGCCAGCAGTTCCAGCACTGAAGCTTTCTTT,CASSSSTEAFF
.,TRBJ2-7,TRBD2,TRBV15,TGTGCCACCAGCAGAGATCGGGGTGGCGGGAGGCACTACGAGCAGTACTTC,CATSRDRGGGRHYEQYF
.,TRBJ1-1,.,TRBV29-1,TGCAGCGTTGTGACGCGGGCCCTGAACACTGAAGCTTTCTTT,CSVVTRALNTEAFF
.,TRBJ2-5,TRBD2,TRBV29-1,TGCAGCGTTGCCGAGGGAGGGCCTTTGGAGACCCAGTACTTC,CSVAEGGPLETQYF
few,TRBJ1-5,.,TRBV6-1,TGTGCCATCGCGACAGGTAGGGCTCAGCCCCAGCATTTT,CAIATGRAQPQHF
.,TRBJ2-7,.,TRBV7-2,TGTGCCAGCAGCTTAGATGGGCGGTCGGGGGTATTGGACGAGCAGTACTTC,CASSLDGRSGVLDEQYF
.,TRBJ1-2,.,TRBV5-1,TGCGCCAGCAGCTTCGACGGGGACTATGGCTACACCTTC,CASSFDGDYGYTF
.,TRBJ2-7,TRBD2,TRBV13,TGTGCCAGCAGCTTAACGTTTGGTAGCGGGGGTAGGGAGGAGCAGTACTTC,CASSLTFGSGGREEQYF
.,TRBJ2-3,TRBD2,TRBV19,TGTGCCAGTAGTATCCGATTATCCGGGACTAAGAGCACAGATACGCAGTATTTT,CASSIRLSGTKSTDTQYF
.,TRBJ2-2,.,TRBV21-1,TGTGCCGGGCCGGGACAGGGAGGATCGATTTTTACCGGGGAGCTGTTTTTT,CAGPGQGGSIFTGELFF
once,TRBJ2-7,TRBD1,TRBV5-4,TGTGCCAGCAGCTTGCAGGGGGCGAGGGAGCAGTACTTC,CASSLQGAREQYF
.,TRBJ2-1,.,TRBV7-2,TGTGCCAGCAGTCAGGACTCGAGCTCCTACAATGAGCAGTTCTTC,CASSQDSSSYNEQFF
.,TRBJ2-7,TRBD2,TRBV28,TGTGCCAGCAGTTTATACGGGAGGTTCAACGAGCAGTACTTC,CASSLYGRFNEQYF
.,TRBJ2-7,.,TRBV4-1,TGCGCCAGCAGCCAAGATGGCCACGAGCAGTACTTC,CASSQDGHEQYF
.,TRBJ1-3,.,TRBV29-1,TGCAGCGCCGCGGGACGAGCTGGAAACACCATATATTTT,CSAAGRAGNTIYF
.,TRBJ2-7,TRBD2,TRBV7-3,TGTGCCAGCAGCATTTCGACCGAGGGACTAGCGGGGGAGTGGCAGTACTTC,CASSISTEGLAGEWQYF
.,TRBJ2-6,TRBD2,TRBV19,TGTGCCAGTAGTATCGCTGTCGCCGCGGGGGGAACTGGGGCCAACGTCCTGACTTTC,CASSIAVAAGGTGANVLTF
once,TRBJ2-4,.,TRBV6-5,TGTGCCAGCAGTTACACCTCAGGGTCTCACATTCAGTACTTC,CASSYTSGSHIQYF
.,TRBJ2-3,TRBD2,TRBV10-3,TGTGCCATCAGTGAGGCTAAGACTAGCGGGGGGACAGATACGCAGTATTTT,CAISEAKTSGGTDTQYF
.,TRBJ1-6,.,TRBV6-5,TGTGCCAGCAGTTACTCCCAGGGGAGAGGTTCACCCCTCCACTTT,CASSYSQGRGSPLHF
.,TRBJ2-1,TRBD2,TRBV5-6,TGTGCCAGCAGCTTCTCGGGGAGGGAATACACAGATGAGCAGTTCTTC,CASSFSGREYTDEQFF
few,TRBJ1-1,.,TRBV9,TGTGCCAGCAGCGTCGCAGTGAACACTGAAGCTTTCTTT,CASSVAVNTEAFF
.,TRBJ2-1,TRBD2,TRBV18,TGTGCCAGCTCCAGCGGGACGCGGGAGCAGTTCTTC,CASSSGTREQFF
.,TRBJ2-3,TRBD2,TRBV4-3,TGCGCCAGCAGCCAAGATCCCCTAGCGGGAGACGCTAGCACAGATACGCAGTATTTT,CASSQDPLAGDASTDTQYF
few,TRBJ1-4,.,TRBV29-1,TGCAGCGTTGAGGTCAGTGCACAACTGTTTTTT,CSVEVSAQLFF
.,TRBJ2-4,.,TRBV4-1,TGCGCCAGCAGCCCAGGCATCAGAGAGGTTTCCCGGGGTGTTTACATTCAGTACTTC,CASSPGIREVSRGVYIQYF
.,TRBJ2-1,TRBD1,TRBV5-5,TGTGCCAGCAGCCCCTTTATAGGGACAGGGATTCACAATGAGCAGTTCTTC,CASSPFIGTGIHNEQFF
.,TRBJ2-3,TRBD1,TRBV4-3,TGCGCCAGCAGCCAAGGACAGGGGGCAGGAGATACGCAGTATTTT,CASSQGQGAGDTQYF
.,TRBJ1-6,.,TRBV18,TGTGCCAGCTCACCACGCCTAGAATCGAATTCACCCCTCCACTTT,CASSPRLESNSPLHF
.,TRBJ2-5,TRBD2,TRBV4-2,TGTGCCAGCAGCCAAGCCCAAGCGGGGGGAATCTACCAAGAGACCCAGTACTTC,CASSQAQAGGIYQETQYF
few,TRBJ1-2,TRBD1,TRBV10-3,TGTGCCATCAGTGAGGGAGGAGGGGGCGCGACTTCCGGCTACACCTTC,CAISEGGGGATSGYTF
.,TRBJ2-3,.,TRBV4-2,TGTGCCAGCAGCCAAGAGCGGGGTAGAGATACGCAGTATTTT,CASSQERGRDTQYF
.,TRBJ1-1,TRBD1,TRBV14,TGTGCCAGCAGCCACCCGGACAGGGCAAACACTGAAGCTTTCTTT,CASSHPDRANTEAFF
.,TRBJ1-2,TRBD1,TRBV11-2,TGTGCCAGCAGCGCAGTAGACAGGGCAGGAATGTATGGCTACACCTTC,CASSAVDRAGMYGYTF
.,TRBJ1-2,.,TRBV29-1,TGCAGCGTTAGACAGTCCCGCGGCTACACCTTC,CSVRQSRGYTF
once,TRBJ2-5,.,TRBV7-9,TGTGCCAGCAGCCATCCGGTATTACAAGAGACCCAGTACTTC,CASSHPVLQETQYF
.,TRBJ2-7,.,TRBV29-1,TGCAGCGTTGTAGGACTACTTTCGGGGAGAGAGCAGTACTTC,CSVVGLLSGREQYF
.,TRBJ1-1,.,TRBV7-9,TGTGCCAGCAGCTTAGACGGGGGGTTCACTGAAGCTTTCTTT,CASSLDGGFTEAFF
.,TRBJ2-7,.,TRBV2,TGTGCCAGCAGTGAATCACAGGGCCCCTACGAGCAGTACTTC,CASSESQGPYEQYF
once,TRBJ2-7,TRBD2,TRBV7-2,TGTGCCAGCAGCGGGGGACTAGCGGTAAGCTACGAGCAGTACTTC,CASSGGLAVSYEQYF
.,TRBJ2-4,.,TRBV5-1,TGCGCCAGCAGCTGGGGGCCGCCAGGGCTAGCCAAAAACATTCAGTACTTC,CASSWGPPGLAKNIQYF
.,TRBJ1-6,.,TRBV7-2,TGTGCCAGCAGCTTAAGAACAGGGATGAATTCACCCCTCCACTTT,CASSLRTGMNSPLHF
.,TRBJ2-7,TRBD1,TRBV10-3,TGTGCCATCACCCGGAGCCCAGGGGGCTCCGAGCAGTACTTC,CAITRSPGGSEQYF
once,TRBJ2-2,.,TRBV9,TGTGCCAGCAGCCCCTCGGTGCCCACCGGGGAGCTGTTTTTT,CASSPSVPTGELFF
.,TRBJ1-5,.,TRBV7-2,TGTGCCAGCAGCACCTGGGGGGGTAGCCCCAATCAGCCCCAGCATTTT,CASSTWGGSPNQPQHF
.,TRBJ2-2,.,TRBV14,TGTGCCAGCAGCCGAGGACCGGGACACCCGAACACCGGGGAGCTGTTTTTT,CASSRGPGHPNTGELFF
.,TRBJ2-1,TRBD2,TRBV10-3,TGTGCCATCGGGGGAGGGCCCTCCTACAATGAGCAGTTCTTC,CAIGGGPSYNEQFF
.,TRBJ2-7,.,TRBV5-1,TGCGCCAGCAGCTTTAGTTTTAGCGAGCAGTACTTC,CASSFSFSEQYF
.,TRBJ2-7,TRBD2,TRBV4-1,TGCGCCAGCAGCCAAGTAACCGGGACTACCCCCTACGAGCAGTACTTC,CASSQVTGTTPYEQYF
.,TRBJ1-2,.,TRBV4-2,TGTGCCAGCAGCCAAGCGGACCGGGACATCTACTATGGCTACACCTTC,CASSQADRDIYYGYTF
.,TRBJ1-5,TRBD1,TRBV4-1,TGCGCCAGCAGCCAAGATTTTCGCCAGGACAGGGCGGGCAATCAGCCCCAGCATTTT,CASSQDFRQDRAGNQPQHF
.,TRBJ2-7,TRBD1,TRBV7-9,TGTGCCAGCAGCCCATGGGACAGCCAGCAGTACTTC,CASSPWDSQQYF
.,TRBJ1-2,TRBD1,TRBV15,TGTGCCACCAGGCATGGGACAGACTATGGCTACACCTTC,CATRHGTDYGYTF
.,TRBJ2-2,.,TRBV6-4,TGTGCCAGCAGAGTAGGGGTGAACACCGGGGAGCTGTTTTTT,CASRVGVNTGELFF
.,TRBJ2-3,.,TRBV7-9,TGTGCCAGCAGCCGGATCCAGGGAACGGGTACGCAGTATTTT,CASSRIQGTGTQYF
once,TRBJ2-5,.,TRBV7-9,TGTGCCAGCAGCTTAGGCCCTGCCGGAGAAGAGACCCAGTACTTC,CASSLGPAGEETQYF
.,TRBJ2-3,TRBD2,TRBV14,TGTGCCAGCAGCCCCCAGCGGGGGGCTACCACAGATACGCAGTATTTT,CASSPQRGATTDTQYF
.,TRBJ2-5,.,TRBV5-4,TGTGCCAGCAGCTTGGTTCCACAAGAGACCCAGTACTTC,CASSLVPQETQYF
.,TRBJ2-7,TRBD1,TRBV10-1,TGCGCCAGCAGTCTTAAATTCAACAGGGGGAGGAGGCTTCACGAGCAGTACTTC,CASSLKFNRGRRLHEQYF